This TCR beta chain was sequenced for a study of T cell responses to AZD1222 COVID-19 vaccine. This CDR3 has 13 residues. Germline loops: CDR1 ENHRY, CDR2 SYGVKD. V lost 9 bases and J 5 bases, leaving 14 bases between the germline ends. Produced via immunoSEQ multiplex PCR; TCRdb's table is partial and in-frame only. The table has approximately 150,000 clones, around 84% seen once; the top ten hold about 5%. The chain links TRBV10-3 to TRBJ2-1; no clear D. This receptor was obtained from an adult who received the AZD1222 COVID-19 vaccine. Sequencing used peripheral blood, obtained 28 days after the second AZD1222 dose. CDR3 region: CAIRVFEDNEQFF. CDR3 sequence (DNA): TGTGCCATTCGGGTATTTGAAGACAATGAGCAGTTCTTC.